What follows are 20 T cell receptor beta chains derived from one specimen sequenced in a study of persistence of HIV-infected CD4 T cells. Antigen specificity for these receptors is unknown. This was the immunoSEQ version 4 assay in survey mode. TCRdb's copy holds only in-frame clones and misses some; the assay was immunoSEQ multiplex PCR. Among fewer than 45,000 clones listed, about 88% were seen once. Nonspecific anti-CD3/anti-CD28 bead stimulation represents the broad CD4+ T cell repertoire. CD4+ T cells upregulating both CD40 ligand and CD69 were sorted as responding cells. Sequencing used CD4+ T cells sorted from PBMCs after 18-hour stimulation, obtained from a patient who received antiretroviral therapy. The receptors shown here come from an adult woman with HIV who was CMV-seropositive.

The J gene is TRBJ2-1, the V gene TRBV10-3; D is ambiguous. The CDR3 is 14 residues long. From germline, CDR1 is ENHRY and CDR2 SYGVKD. With 6 bases removed from V and 1 base from J, the gap between germline ends came to 10 bases. The CDR3 DNA is TGTGCCATCAGAACGGGCTCTTCCTACAATGAGCAGTTCTTC. Translated: CAIRTGSSYNEQFF.

This chain links TRBV6-1 with TRBJ2-7; possible D gene TRBD1, 6 bases. Looked up from germline, CDR1 is MNHNS and CDR2 is SASEGT. This CDR3 has 13 amino acids. The V gene lost 1 base and the J gene lost 7 bases, with 11 bases spanning the gap. The CDR3 DNA reads as TGTGCCAGCAGTGAAGTTGACAGGACTGAGCAGTACTTC. This encodes CASSEVDRTEQYF.

The rearrangement links TRBV15 to TRBJ2-5, with D tentatively TRBD2 (6 bases). V was clipped by 1 base and J by 2 bases, with 11 bases between them. This CDR3 has 15 amino acids. Germline V lookup: CDR1 LNHNV, CDR2 YYDKDF (reference sequence). The CDR3 loop is CATSRAVRGQETQYF. The CDR3, as DNA: TGTGCCACCAGCAGAGCGGTTCGGGGGCAAGAGACCCAGTACTTC.

The V gene is TRBV29-1, the J gene TRBJ1-2; a possible D gene is TRBD1 (6 bases). The V end lost 8 bases, the J end lost 8 bases, and 21 bases lay between the germline ends. Germline-derived CDR1 and CDR2 are SQVTM and ANQGSEA. This CDR3 spans 13 amino acids. DNA of the CDR3: TGCAGCTTGGAGGGGGATGCTATGAAAGGCTACACCTTC. It specifies CSLEGDAMKGYTF.

The genes are TRBV12-3 or TRBV12-4 and TRBJ1-2; 10 bases map to TRBD1. The ends lost 5 bases at V and 8 bases at J; junction bases unmatched: 5. The CDR3 sequence is 13 residues long. Written as DNA, the CDR3 is TGTGCCAGCAGTCCAGGGACAGGGGCAGGCTACACCTTC. It specifies CASSPGTGAGYTF.

The chain joins TRBV5-1 to TRBJ2-7; D might be TRBD1 (6 bases). There are 15 residues in the CDR3. CDR1 and CDR2 (germline): SGHRS, YFSETQ. Trimming took off 0 bases at V and 7 bases at J, with 17 bases between the two ends. CDR3 bases: TGCGCCAGCAGCTTGGCCGACCCAGGGGCAGGTGAGCAGTACGTC. It specifies CASSLADPGAGEQYV.

CDR3 protein: CASSAQGAQNSPLHF. The CDR3 nucleotides read TGTGCCAGCAGCGCACAGGGGGCGCAGAATTCACCCCTCCACTTT. The chain uses TRBV9 and TRBJ1-6; 9 bases map to TRBD1. The CDR3 consists of 15 residues. CDR1 SGDLS and CDR2 YYNGEE come from the germline V gene. Trimming at V came to 3 bases and at J to 7 bases, leaving 5 bases not matched to a gene.

This clone was detected only once. The CDR3 reads CASYPRGGLSNQPQHF. The CDR3, as DNA: TGTGCCAGTTATCCACGCGGGGGGCTCAGCAATCAGCCCCAGCATTTT. The rearrangement uses TRBV19 and TRBJ1-5; TRBD1 might be the D (6 bases). Germline V CDR1 and CDR2: LNHDA, SQIVND (reference sequence). The CDR3 has 16 residues. Between the trimmed V and J ends, which lost 8 bases and 1 base, there was a span of 18 bases.

The chain has TRBV7-3 and TRBJ2-5, with 10 positions matching TRBD2. The CDR3 sequence is 15 residues long. The V gene's germline CDR1 is SGHTA and CDR2 FQGTGA. The trim removed 2 bases at V and 5 bases at J, leaving 5 bases unmatched. This chain's CDR3 is CASSLGAGGPETQYF. CDR3 nucleotide sequence: TGTGCCAGCAGCTTAGGAGCGGGGGGGCCGGAGACCCAGTACTTC.

The V call is TRBV27, the J call TRBJ1-2, with 10 bases identical to TRBD1. The V segment lost 4 bases and the J segment 4 bases; nucleotides outside the gene matches: 0. CDR1 MNHEY and CDR2 SMNVEV come from the germline V gene (reference sequence). The CDR3 consists of 13 residues. CDR3 in DNA: TGTGCCAGCAGTTGGACAGGGGGCTATGGCTACACCTTC. Protein sequence: CASSWTGGYGYTF.

The rearrangement uses TRBV5-8 and TRBJ2-7; D call uncertain. The length of the CDR3 is 13 residues. Deletions cut 2 bases from V and 3 bases from J, with 9 bases between. CDR1 and CDR2 from the germline V gene are SGHTS and YDEGEE. CDR3 sequence (DNA): TGTGCCAGCAGCTTAGGTCAGAACTACGAGCAGTACGTC. It specifies CASSLGQNYEQYV.

The genes are TRBV7-3 and TRBJ2-3; 10 bases agree with TRBD2. The CDR3 sequence is 15 residues long. The V and J ends lost 5 bases and 5 bases, in that order; junction bases with no gene match: 7. CDR1 SGHTA and CDR2 FQGTGA come from the germline V gene. In DNA, the CDR3 is TGTGCCAGCAGCGAGCGGGGGGGCCGATTAGATACGCAGTATTTT. Translation gives CASSERGGRLDTQYF.

The gene calls are TRBV27 and TRBJ2-7; 9 nucleotides align to TRBD2. The CDR3 covers 15 residues. V lost 3 bases and J lost 5; bases outside the gene matches: 8. Germline loops: CDR1 MNHEY, CDR2 SMNVEV (reference sequence). The CDR3 sequence: CASSLAGGARDEQYF. The CDR3 region has the DNA TGTGCCAGCAGTTTGGCGGGGGGGGCTAGAGACGAGCAGTACTTC.

The sample holds a few counts of this clone. The chain links TRBV5-5 to TRBJ1-5; 8 bases map to TRBD1. CDR1 is SGHKS, CDR2 YYEKEE, per germline (reference sequence). This CDR3 contains 18 residues. With V trimmed by 0 bases and J by 4 bases, 12 bases remained unmatched. Written as DNA, the CDR3 is TGTGCCAGCAGCTTGGGTAGCGGGCAGGGGGCGGGAAATCAGCCCCAGCATTTT. This gives the protein CASSLGSGQGAGNQPQHF.

The V and J genes are TRBV10-1 and TRBJ2-1; D remains ambiguous. V lost 0 bases, J lost 10 bases, and 13 bases lay in between. The CDR3 spans 14 residues. The germline CDR1 and CDR2 sequences are WNHNN and SYGVQD (reference sequence). CDR3 sequence: CASSESVGIGEQFF. The CDR3 DNA follows: TGCGCCAGCAGTGAGTCGGTTGGAATCGGCGAGCAGTTCTTC.

The genes are TRBV5-1 and TRBJ1-6; D unresolved. Trimming removed 0 bases at V and 8 bases at J, with 12 bases between. Germline lookup yields CDR1 SGHRS and CDR2 YFSETQ. This CDR3 is built from 15 residues. The CDR3 bases are TGCGCCAGCAGCTTGGGTCCGGGATACGATTCACCCCTCCACTTT. Its translation is CASSLGPGYDSPLHF.

The chain has TRBV5-1 and TRBJ2-3; 7 bases are shared with TRBD1. CDR1 SGHRS and CDR2 YFSETQ come from the germline V gene. V trimming: 4 bases; J trimming: 0 bases; junction bases outside the gene matches: 5. CDR3 length: 15 residues. This CDR3 is CASSRTGPSTDTQYF. The CDR3 DNA reads TGCGCCAGCAGCCGGACAGGACCTAGCACAGATACGCAGTATTTT.

The V call is TRBV18, the J call TRBJ1-6; a possible D gene is TRBD1 (6 bases). With 6 bases removed from V and 5 bases from J, the gap between germline ends came to 14 bases. The germline V gene encodes CDR1 KGHSH and CDR2 LQKENI. The CDR3 length is 15 residues. The CDR3 DNA is TGTGCCAGCTCCCGCTTGGGGGGCGATAATTCACCCCTCCACTTT. Protein: CASSRLGGDNSPLHF.

V and J are TRBV3-1 (or the pseudogene TRBV3-2) and TRBJ2-2; D perhaps matches TRBD1 (5 bases). This CDR3 is 17 amino acids long. CDR1 is LGHDT and CDR2 is YNNKEL in the germline V gene (reference sequence). V lost 1 base and J 0 bases, leaving 12 bases between the germline ends. The CDR3 loop is CASSQALRQPNTGELFF. CDR3 coding DNA: TGTGCCAGCAGCCAAGCTCTAAGACAGCCGAACACCGGGGAGCTGTTTTTT.

The J gene is TRBJ2-3, the V gene TRBV6-5, with D perhaps matching TRBD1 or TRBD2 (5 bases each). Germline CDR1 and CDR2: MNHEY and SVGAGI. CDR3 length: 15 residues. The ends were cut back, 4 bases at V and 3 bases at J, with 14 bases in the middle. In nucleotides, the CDR3 is TGTGCCAGCAGTTCGCCCCGGGACGGGACAGATACGCAGTATTTT. It yields the protein CASSSPRDGTDTQYF.